This TCR beta chain was profiled in a study of T cell changes during pregnancy in multiple sclerosis. Measured with immunoSEQ multiplex PCR; TCRdb has only the in-frame clones, and not every one. The sample consists of tens of thousands of clones, almost 95% of them appearing once. This clone was seen a single time. V gave up 4 bases and J gave up 7 bases, with 17 bases separating them. The CDR3 spans 14 residues. The germline gives CDR1 SGDLS, CDR2 YYNGEE. The V gene is TRBV9, the J gene TRBJ2-5; D might be TRBD1 (6 bases). The clonotype was recovered from a female donor with multiple sclerosis, enrolled in a pregnancy study. The sequenced sample was CD8+ T cells from peripheral blood mononuclear cells, obtained in the first trimester of pregnancy. The CDR3 DNA reads TGTGCCAGCAGCCCTGGACAGTTCGGAGGGACCCAGTACTTC. Translated, it gives CASSPGQFGGTQYF.